The clone carrying this T cell receptor beta chain was detected only once. Its target is not known. This entry is derived from a study of beta chain features in type 1 diabetes. Findings and limits, study-wide: Shortening that was moderate but significant affected the TCRB CDR3s of Type 1 diabetes patients in all four CD4+ subsets. In patients and controls equally, PCR might favor templates that are shorter.

Every bit of the isolated RNA underwent reverse transcription, so sequencing read expressed TCRB transcripts. The data were produced by immunoSEQ multiplex PCR, yet TCRdb's version contains in-frame clones alone and is incomplete. Of about 740,000 clones in the sample, about an eighth were seen once. V shed 7 bases and J 5 bases; nucleotides not matched to a gene: 4. This CDR3 has 12 residues. Germline loops: CDR1 MDHEN, CDR2 SYDVKM. The receptor was isolated from a young man with type 1 diabetes. Material: naive CD4+ T cells from blood. The rearrangement links TRBV28 to TRBJ1-1; 7 nucleotides align to TRBD1. This CDR3 reads CASTRQGTEAFF. As DNA, the CDR3 is TGTGCCAGCACCCGACAGGGAACTGAAGCTTTCTTT.